One sample yielded the 24 T cell receptor beta chains listed below, sequenced in a study of blood T cell repertoires in COVID-19 (dated by TCRdb to about 2020). The library came from the immunoSEQ multiplex PCR assay. TCRdb took over this immuneACCESS table, retaining in-frame rearrangements with V and J assigned. Such tables are incomplete; in checked studies, under half of the missing clones stem from an unresolved V gene, and the remainder is unexplained. This sample has some 170,000 clones in its table, and 85% of those were observed once. The ten largest clones capture roughly 8.2% of the sample. Sequencing was carried out using peripheral blood. The origin of the receptors is a woman aged 55-69 years with acute or convalescent COVID-19.

The sample holds one count of this clone. The chain carries TRBV18 and TRBJ2-7; 9 positions match TRBD1. Germline loops: CDR1 KGHSH, CDR2 LQKENI. V gave up 3 bases and J gave up 5 bases; unmatched junction bases: 8. The CDR3 totals 15 residues. The CDR3 protein is CASSPGVGTGNEQYV. CDR3 nucleotides: TGTGCCAGCTCACCGGGAGTTGGGACAGGGAACGAGCAGTACGTC.

This clone was seen only once. The chain joins TRBV20-1 to TRBJ2-1, with 8 nucleotides matching TRBD2. V was pared by 3 bases and J by 7 bases, with 14 bases of the junction left unmatched. This CDR3 is built from 16 residues. CDR1 and CDR2 (germline): DFQATT, SNEGSKA (reference sequence). This chain's CDR3 is CSASLPGGVAGNEQFF. The CDR3 coding sequence is TGCAGTGCTAGTCTACCGGGGGGAGTAGCGGGAAATGAGCAGTTCTTC.

This sequence joins TRBV6-5 and TRBJ2-5; D might be TRBD1 (6 bases). Germline CDR1 is MNHEY and CDR2 is SVGAGI. V shed 2 bases and J shed 5 bases, with 9 bases lying between them. The CDR3 sequence is 13 residues long. CDR3 DNA: TGTGCCAGCAGTTACGGACAGCTCGAGACCCAGTACTTC. Translated, it gives CASSYGQLETQYF.

The V gene is TRBV27, the J gene TRBJ1-4; D gene ambiguous. The CDR3 has 14 residues. Trimming took off 2 bases at V and 5 bases at J, with 9 bases between the two ends. In germline, CDR1 is MNHEY, CDR2 SMNVEV (reference sequence). This CDR3 reads CASSLPGPNEKLFF. Here the CDR3 DNA reads TGTGCCAGCAGTTTACCTGGCCCGAATGAAAAACTGTTTTTT.

The V call is TRBV19, the J call TRBJ1-1; a weak D match, TRBD1 (5 bases). Germline values: CDR1 LNHDA, CDR2 SQIVND (reference sequence). The germline V and J ends were trimmed by 7 bases and 4 bases, with 16 bases remaining between them. CDR3 length: 14 residues. The DNA for the CDR3 is TGTGCCAGTATGTCGGGGGGGTTAGGCACTGAAGCTTTCTTT. Translating gives CASMSGGLGTEAFF. Variable domain in full (rest from reference TRBV19 and TRBJ1-1): DGGITQSPKYLFRKEGQNVTLSCEQNLNHDAMYWYRQDPGQGLRLIYYSQIVNDFQKGDIAEGYSVSREKKESFPLTVTSAQKNPTAFYLCASMSGGLGTEAFFGQGTRLTVV.

The rearrangement links TRBV15 to TRBJ2-1, with D possibly matching TRBD2 (5 bases). Germline V CDR1 and CDR2: LNHNV, YYDKDF (reference sequence). V shed 0 bases and J shed 9 bases, with 15 bases lying between them. CDR3 length: 15 residues. This CDR3 is CATSRDRRPEGEQFF. As DNA, the CDR3 is TGTGCCACCAGCAGAGACCGGCGGCCTGAGGGTGAGCAGTTCTTC.

The V and J genes are TRBV3-1 (or the pseudogene TRBV3-2) and TRBJ2-6; possibly TRBD2 for D (5 bases). This CDR3 has 14 amino acids. Looked up from germline, CDR1 is LGHDT and CDR2 is YNNKEL (reference sequence). V gave up 8 bases and J gave up 0 bases, with 8 bases separating them. The chain's CDR3 is CASQTNSGANVLTF. For the CDR3, the DNA is TGTGCCAGCCAGACTAACTCTGGGGCCAACGTCCTGACTTTC.

The rearrangement uses TRBV19 and TRBJ1-2, with D hard to call. CDR1 LNHDA and CDR2 SQIVND come from the germline V gene (reference sequence). CDR3 length equals 14 residues. Trimming shortened V by 3 bases and J by 4 bases, and 12 bases separated the two germline ends. CDR3 residues: CASSIYGILYGYTF. In nucleotides, the CDR3 is TGTGCCAGTAGTATTTATGGCATCCTCTATGGCTACACCTTC.

CDR3 coding DNA: TGTGCCAGTAGTATGGGGACAGGGAACACTGAAGCTTTCTTT. It is translated as CASSMGTGNTEAFF. The chain links TRBV19 to TRBJ1-1; 8 nucleotides agree with TRBD1. J gave up 1 base and V 3 bases, and 1 base lay outside the gene matches. The CDR3 loop spans 14 amino acids. CDR1 is LNHDA and CDR2 is SQIVND in the germline V gene (reference sequence).

This clone was counted once. V gene TRBV19 combines with J gene TRBJ2-1; D is ambiguous. The CDR3 totals 13 residues. Germline-derived CDR1 and CDR2 are LNHDA and SQIVND (reference sequence). V shed 8 bases and J shed 7 bases, with 15 bases lying between them. CDR3 in amino acids: CASAGPSRNEQFF. In DNA form, the CDR3 reads TGTGCCAGTGCCGGTCCCTCGAGGAATGAGCAGTTCTTC. Full variable domain (remainder filled in from reference TRBV19 and TRBJ2-1): DGGITQSPKYLFRKEGQNVTLSCEQNLNHDAMYWYRQDPGQGLRLIYYSQIVNDFQKGDIAEGYSVSREKKESFPLTVTSAQKNPTAFYLCASAGPSRNEQFFGPGTRLTVL.

V gene TRBV30 combines with J gene TRBJ1-5; perhaps TRBD1 as D (5 bases). There are 13 residues in the CDR3. The V and J ends lost 1 base and 7 bases respectively, with 11 bases between them. Germline CDR1 is GTSNPN and CDR2 is SVGIG (reference sequence). The CDR3 DNA follows: TGTGCCTGGAGTGGCTCGCGGGACCAGCCCCAGCATTTT. Protein product: CAWSGSRDQPQHF.

The rearrangement joins TRBV2 to TRBJ1-6, with D maybe TRBD1 (6 bases). The V end lost 6 bases, the J end lost 7 bases, and 13 bases lay between the germline ends. CDR1 and CDR2 (germline): SNHLY, FYNNEI. CDR3 length: 14 residues. The DNA of the CDR3 is TGTGCCAGCAGCGGACAGTCCCCAAATTCACCCCTCCACTTT. This codes for CASSGQSPNSPLHF.

V and J are TRBV7-9 and TRBJ1-2; D is perhaps TRBD1 (6 bases). V shed 6 bases and J shed 7 bases, with 15 bases lying between them. Germline V gives CDR1 SEHNR, CDR2 FQNEAQ (reference sequence). The CDR3 length is 13 residues. CDR3 in DNA: TGTGCCAGCAGTGATTCAGGGGAAGTTGGCTACACCTTC. As protein: CASSDSGEVGYTF.

The chain recombines TRBV6-5 with TRBJ2-7, with a weak D call TRBD2 (6 bases). The CDR3 has 14 amino acids. V was trimmed by 5 bases and J by 3 bases, leaving 14 bases between them. Per germline, CDR1 MNHEY and CDR2 SVGAGI. The CDR3: CASSTGHSGYEQYV. The CDR3 DNA is TGTGCCAGCAGTACCGGTCATAGCGGCTACGAGCAGTACGTC.

The chain links TRBV7-8 to TRBJ2-7, with TRBD1 identical over 8 bases. V shed 5 bases, J shed 4 bases, and the junction held 13 bases outside the gene matches. The CDR3 has 16 residues. CDR1 and CDR2 from the germline V gene are SGHVS and FQNEAQ. DNA of the CDR3: TGTGCCAGCAGCGGAGGCTCCGGGACAGGTGATTACGAGCAGTACGTC. Translation gives CASSGGSGTGDYEQYV.

The chain combines TRBV19 with TRBJ2-7, with 12 positions matching TRBD2. The length of the CDR3 is 15 residues. Trimming took 6 bases from V and 2 from J; bases not matched to a gene: 5. Per germline, CDR1 LNHDA and CDR2 SQIVND (reference sequence). The CDR3 region has the DNA TGTGCCAGTAGCCAACTAGCGGGAGGCCCCTACGAGCAGTACTTC. Translation: CASSQLAGGPYEQYF.

This rearrangement joins TRBV29-1 to TRBJ1-3, with unresolved D. Germline loops: CDR1 SQVTM, CDR2 ANQGSEA. V was cut by 6 bases and J by 0 bases, with 12 bases left in between. The CDR3 spans 14 residues. DNA for the CDR3: TGCAGCGTGACAAGGCCGTACTCTGGAAACACCATATATTTT. It translates to CSVTRPYSGNTIYF. The full variable domain, rest sourced from reference TRBV29-1 and TRBJ1-3, is SAVISQKPSRDICQRGTSLTIQCQVDSQVTMMFWYRQQPGQSLTLIATANQGSEATYESGFVIDKFPISRPNLTFSTLTVSNMSPEDSSIYLCSVTRPYSGNTIYFGEGSWLTVV.

The chain carries TRBV28 and TRBJ2-7, with D possibly matching TRBD1 (6 bases). Trimming took 3 bases from V and 3 from J, leaving 15 bases between them. CDR3 size: 15 residues. CDR1 is MDHEN, CDR2 SYDVKM, per germline. CDR3 in amino acids: CASSFYRDGIYEQYF. The CDR3 DNA reads TGTGCCAGCAGTTTTTACAGGGACGGCATCTACGAGCAGTACTTC.

This chain connects TRBV10-2 to TRBJ1-1; TRBD1 aligns across 7 bases. CDR1 and CDR2 (germline): WSHSY, SAAADI. The CDR3 loop spans 12 amino acids. After removal of 6 bases from V and 10 bases from J, the junction contained 8 bases not matched to a gene. CDR3 sequence (DNA): TGCGCCAGCAGCCTGCCGACAGGGAGAGCTTTCTTT. Translation gives CASSLPTGRAFF.

The chain uses TRBV28 and TRBJ2-2, with 8 bases identical to TRBD1. The CDR3 sequence is 13 residues long. With 7 bases clipped from V and 5 bases from J, the junction kept 3 bases outside the gene matches. CDR1 MDHEN and CDR2 SYDVKM come from the germline V gene. The CDR3 sequence is CASKTGGTGELFF. CDR3 in DNA: TGTGCCAGCAAAACAGGGGGTACCGGGGAGCTGTTTTTT.

The V call is TRBV18, the J call TRBJ1-1; D is uncertain. CDR1 and CDR2 from the germline V gene are KGHSH and LQKENI. This CDR3 contains 14 residues. The ends were cut back, 3 bases at V and 1 base at J, with 9 bases in the middle. CDR3 region: CASSPSPKNTEAFF. CDR3 bases: TGTGCCAGCTCACCGAGCCCCAAGAACACTGAAGCTTTCTTT.

This chain links TRBV5-1 with TRBJ2-2; a weak D match, TRBD1 (6 bases). Germline V lookup: CDR1 SGHRS, CDR2 YFSETQ. The CDR3 sequence is 16 residues long. The V gene lost 4 bases and the J gene lost 0 bases, with 13 bases spanning the gap. This CDR3 reads CASSEGQIANTGELFF. CDR3 bases: TGCGCCAGCAGCGAAGGACAGATTGCGAACACCGGGGAGCTGTTTTTT.

This clone was seen once. The V call is TRBV7-3, the J call TRBJ1-1; 7 bases map to TRBD1. This CDR3 has 16 residues. J lost 0 bases, V lost 3 bases, and 7 bases had no gene match. CDR1 SGHTA and CDR2 FQGTGA come from the germline V gene. The CDR3 here is CASSFTGTALNTEAFF. The CDR3 nucleotides read TGTGCCAGCAGCTTTACCGGGACAGCCTTGAACACTGAAGCTTTCTTT.

The CDR3 loop is CASNIAGGPTGELFF. The CDR3 DNA reads as TGTGCCAGCAACATAGCGGGAGGGCCGACCGGGGAGCTGTTTTTT. The chain has TRBV11-3 and TRBJ2-2, with TRBD2 identical over 11 bases. The trim removed 7 bases at V and 5 bases at J, leaving 6 bases unmatched. The CDR3 is 15 amino acids. The V gene's germline CDR1 is SGHNT and CDR2 YENEEA.